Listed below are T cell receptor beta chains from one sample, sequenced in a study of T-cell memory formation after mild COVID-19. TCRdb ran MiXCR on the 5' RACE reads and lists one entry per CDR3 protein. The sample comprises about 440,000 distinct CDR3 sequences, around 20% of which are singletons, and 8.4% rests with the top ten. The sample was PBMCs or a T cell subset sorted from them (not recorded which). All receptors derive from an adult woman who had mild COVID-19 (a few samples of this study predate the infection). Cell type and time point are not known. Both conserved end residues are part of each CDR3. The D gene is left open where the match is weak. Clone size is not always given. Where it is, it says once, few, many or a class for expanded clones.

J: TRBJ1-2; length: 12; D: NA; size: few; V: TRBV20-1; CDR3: CIARKINYGYTF; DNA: TGCATTGCCAGGAAGATTAACTATGGCTACACCTTC
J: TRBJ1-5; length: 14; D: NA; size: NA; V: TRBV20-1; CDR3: CSARVRAGNQPQHF; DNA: TGCAGTGCTAGAGTTAGAGCCGGGAATCAGCCCCAGCATTTT
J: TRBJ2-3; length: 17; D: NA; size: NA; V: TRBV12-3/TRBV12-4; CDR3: CASSLLRWQGSTDTQYF; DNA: TGTGCCAGCAGTTTACTACGGTGGCAGGGGAGCACAGATACGCAGTATTTT
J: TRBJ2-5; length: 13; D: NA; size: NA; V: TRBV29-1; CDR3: CSVDPYGQETQYF; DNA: TGCAGCGTTGACCCATACGGCCAAGAGACCCAGTACTTC
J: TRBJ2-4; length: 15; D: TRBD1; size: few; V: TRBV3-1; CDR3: CASSNRGQGKNIQYF; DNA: TGTGCCAGCAGCAACAGGGGACAAGGGAAAAACATTCAGTACTTC
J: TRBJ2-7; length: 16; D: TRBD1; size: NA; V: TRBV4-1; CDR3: CASSQDDRGLSYEQYF; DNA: TGCGCCAGCAGCCAAGATGACAGGGGGCTCTCCTACGAGCAGTACTTC
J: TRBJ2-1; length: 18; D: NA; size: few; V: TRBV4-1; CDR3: CASSPTGASAGGYNEQFF; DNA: TGCGCCAGCAGCCCGACAGGGGCCTCAGCGGGAGGATACAATGAGCAGTTCTTC
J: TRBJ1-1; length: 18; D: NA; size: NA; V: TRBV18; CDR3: CASSRLHQSGGTNTEAFF; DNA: TGTGCCAGCTCGCGACTACACCAGTCCGGAGGGACGAACACTGAAGCTTTCTTT
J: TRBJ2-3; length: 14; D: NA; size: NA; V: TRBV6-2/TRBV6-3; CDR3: CASRRGLNTDTQYF; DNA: TGTGCCAGCAGACGGGGACTTAACACAGATACGCAGTATTTT
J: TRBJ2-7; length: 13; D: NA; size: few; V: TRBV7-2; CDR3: CATVGLGDTEQYF; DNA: TGTGCCACCGTCGGTCTTGGGGACACCGAGCAGTACTTC
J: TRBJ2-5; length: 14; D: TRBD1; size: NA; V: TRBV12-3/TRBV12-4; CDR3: CASSSMTGGETQYF; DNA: TGTGCCAGCAGTTCGATGACAGGGGGAGAGACCCAGTACTTC
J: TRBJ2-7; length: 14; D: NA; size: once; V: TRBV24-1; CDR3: CATSDSRDGYEQYF; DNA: TGTGCCACCAGTGATTCTCGGGACGGCTACGAGCAGTACTTC
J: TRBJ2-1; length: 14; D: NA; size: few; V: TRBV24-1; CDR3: CATRGSGALGEQFF; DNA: TGTGCCACCAGGGGGTCAGGTGCTCTGGGTGAGCAGTTCTTC
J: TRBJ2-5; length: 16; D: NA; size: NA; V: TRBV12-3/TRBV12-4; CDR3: CASRLGSQGGGETQYF; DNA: TGTGCCAGCAGATTGGGGTCCCAGGGAGGGGGAGAGACCCAGTACTTC
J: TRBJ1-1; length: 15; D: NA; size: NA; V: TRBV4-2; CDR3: CASGPPGRSNTEAFF; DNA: TGTGCCAGCGGACCCCCGGGGAGGTCGAACACTGAAGCTTTCTTT
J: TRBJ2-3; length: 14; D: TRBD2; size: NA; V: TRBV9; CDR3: CASSLLAGPDTQYF; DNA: TGTGCCAGCAGCTTATTAGCGGGGCCAGATACGCAGTATTTT
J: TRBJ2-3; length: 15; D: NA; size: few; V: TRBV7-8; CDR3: CASSSGTFRTDTQYF; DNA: TGTGCCAGCAGCTCGGGGACATTCCGCACAGATACGCAGTATTTT
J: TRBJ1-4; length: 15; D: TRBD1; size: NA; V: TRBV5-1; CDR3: CASSSGQGAPEKLFF; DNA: TGCGCCAGCAGCTCCGGACAGGGGGCGCCTGAAAAACTGTTTTTT
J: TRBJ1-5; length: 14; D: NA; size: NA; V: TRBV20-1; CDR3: CSARDGPSNQPQHF; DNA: TGCAGTGCTAGAGATGGGCCTAGCAATCAGCCCCAGCATTTT
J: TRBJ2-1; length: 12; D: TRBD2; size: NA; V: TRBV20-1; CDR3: CSRLAGHNEQFF; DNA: TGCAGTAGACTAGCGGGCCACAATGAGCAGTTCTTC
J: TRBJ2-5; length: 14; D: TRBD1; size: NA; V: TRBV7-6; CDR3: CASSLAGQLGAQYF; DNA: TGTGCCAGCAGCTTAGCGGGACAGCTAGGGGCCCAGTACTTC
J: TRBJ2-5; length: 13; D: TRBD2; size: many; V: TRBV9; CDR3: CASSDSTGGTQYF; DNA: TGTGCCAGCAGCGACTCAACGGGGGGGACCCAGTACTTC
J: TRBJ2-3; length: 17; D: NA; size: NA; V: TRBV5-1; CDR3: CASSLAGTGGASDTQYF; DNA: TGCGCCAGCAGCTTGGCTGGAACGGGGGGCGCATCGGATACGCAGTATTTT
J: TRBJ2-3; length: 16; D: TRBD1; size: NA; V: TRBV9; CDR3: CASSAGDRGRGDTQYF; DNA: TGTGCCAGCAGCGCCGGGGACAGAGGTCGAGGTGATACGCAGTATTTT
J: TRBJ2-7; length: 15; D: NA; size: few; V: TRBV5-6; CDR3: CASSLAGLFSYEQYF; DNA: TGTGCCAGCAGCTTGGCCGGGTTGTTCTCCTACGAGCAGTACTTC
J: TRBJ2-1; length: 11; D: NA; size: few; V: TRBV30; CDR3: CAWKTYNEQFF; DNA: TGTGCCTGGAAGACCTACAATGAGCAGTTCTTC
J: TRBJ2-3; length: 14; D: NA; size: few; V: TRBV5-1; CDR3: CASSAGQYTDTQYF; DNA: TGCGCCAGCAGCGCAGGACAGTACACAGATACGCAGTATTTT
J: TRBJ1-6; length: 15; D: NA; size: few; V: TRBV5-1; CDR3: CASSLAGKGFSPLHF; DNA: TGCGCCAGCAGCTTGGCGGGCAAGGGATTTTCACCCCTCCACTTT
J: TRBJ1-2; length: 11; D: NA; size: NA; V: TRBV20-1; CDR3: CSATGGLGYTF; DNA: TGCAGTGCGACGGGAGGTCTGGGCTACACCTTC
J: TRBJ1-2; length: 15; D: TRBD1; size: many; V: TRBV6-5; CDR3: CASSTARQGNYGYTF; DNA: TGTGCCAGCAGCACGGCCCGACAGGGCAACTATGGCTACACCTTC
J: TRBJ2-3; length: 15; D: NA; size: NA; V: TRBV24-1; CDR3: CATSVGGAGADTQYF; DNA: TGTGCCACCAGTGTTGGGGGGGCTGGAGCAGATACGCAGTATTTT
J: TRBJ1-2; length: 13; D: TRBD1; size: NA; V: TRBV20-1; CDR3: CSAPRQGSWGYTF; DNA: TGCAGTGCACCGAGACAGGGGAGTTGGGGCTACACCTTC
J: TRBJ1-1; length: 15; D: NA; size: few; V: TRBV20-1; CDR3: CSARGGQGANTEAFF; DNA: TGCAGTGCTCGGGGGGGGCAGGGCGCGAACACTGAAGCTTTCTTT
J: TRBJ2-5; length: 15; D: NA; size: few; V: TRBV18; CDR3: CASSPWIYNQETQYF; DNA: TGTGCCAGCTCACCCTGGATCTACAACCAAGAGACCCAGTACTTC
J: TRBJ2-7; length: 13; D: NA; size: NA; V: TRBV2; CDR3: CATSRSTSYEQYF; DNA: TGTGCCACCAGTCGCAGCACCTCCTACGAGCAGTACTTC
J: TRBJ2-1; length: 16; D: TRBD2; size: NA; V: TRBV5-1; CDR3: CASSTGSGGSYNEQFF; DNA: TGCGCCAGCAGCACTGGTAGCGGGGGGTCCTACAATGAGCAGTTCTTC
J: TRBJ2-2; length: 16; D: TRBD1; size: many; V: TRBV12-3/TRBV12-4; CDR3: CASSPWDRSNTGELFF; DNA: TGTGCCAGCAGTCCCTGGGACAGATCGAACACCGGGGAGCTGTTTTTT
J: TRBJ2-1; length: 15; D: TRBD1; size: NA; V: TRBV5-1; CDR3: CASSLGQGSNNEQFF; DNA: TGCGCCAGCAGCCTGGGACAGGGCTCCAACAATGAGCAGTTCTTC
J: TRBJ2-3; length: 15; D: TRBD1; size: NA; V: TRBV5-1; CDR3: CASSEQGAPTDTQYF; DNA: TGCGCCAGCAGTGAACAGGGGGCCCCCACAGATACGCAGTATTTT
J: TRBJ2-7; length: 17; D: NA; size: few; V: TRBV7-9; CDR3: CASSLAPYATGYYEQYF; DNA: TGTGCCAGCAGCTTAGCGCCATACGCCACAGGGTACTACGAGCAGTACTTC